This TCR beta chain was documented in a study of T cells after yellow fever vaccination. About the research overall: SMART-Seq v4 Ultra Low Input handled preparation of low-cell-number fractions. Study results and caveats: Faster peaking, at day 5 versus 15, marked a secondary response that was weaker.

In its sample, this clonotype was seen a few times. The antigen is unknown. Unmatched junction bases numbered 4, after V lost 1 base and J lost 5 bases. The CDR3 loop spans 16 amino acids. Germline assignment: CDR1 LGHNA and CDR2 YSLEER. One entry per CDR3 protein, called by TCRdb with MiXCR from the 5' RACE reads. The profile shows some 500,000 distinct CDR3 sequences, roughly 12% of them singletons. The source material was PBMCs, sampled on the day of the yellow fever booster vaccination. This receptor was taken from a man younger than 45 who received the YFV17D yellow fever vaccine. The J gene is TRBJ1-4, the V gene TRBV4-3; TRBD1 agrees at 10 bases. The CDR3 is CASSQGEGQGNEKLFF. For the CDR3, the DNA is TGCGCCAGCAGCCAAGGGGAGGGACAGGGGAATGAAAAACTGTTTTTT.